What follows describes a single T cell receptor (beta chain). With 2 bases clipped from V and 6 bases from J, the junction kept 7 bases outside the gene matches. In germline, CDR1 is SGHTA, CDR2 FQGNSA. CDR3 length: 17 amino acids. TCRdb itself ran the RT-PCR reads through MiXCR, one entry per CDR3 protein. The sample has 750,000 to 850,000 distinct CDR3 sequences; around a sixth are singletons. The data originate from a study of response to subunit inactivated influenza vaccine. This clonotype was sampled from a man in his forties or fifties who received an inactivated influenza vaccine. The J gene is TRBJ2-2, the V gene TRBV7-2; 12 positions agree with TRBD1. The specimen comprised PBMCs from blood, sampled less than 6 days after vaccination. This chain's CDR3 is CASSLSPGQGAAGELFF. The CDR3, as DNA: TGTGCCAGCAGCTTAAGTCCGGGACAGGGGGCGGCCGGGGAGCTGTTTTTT.